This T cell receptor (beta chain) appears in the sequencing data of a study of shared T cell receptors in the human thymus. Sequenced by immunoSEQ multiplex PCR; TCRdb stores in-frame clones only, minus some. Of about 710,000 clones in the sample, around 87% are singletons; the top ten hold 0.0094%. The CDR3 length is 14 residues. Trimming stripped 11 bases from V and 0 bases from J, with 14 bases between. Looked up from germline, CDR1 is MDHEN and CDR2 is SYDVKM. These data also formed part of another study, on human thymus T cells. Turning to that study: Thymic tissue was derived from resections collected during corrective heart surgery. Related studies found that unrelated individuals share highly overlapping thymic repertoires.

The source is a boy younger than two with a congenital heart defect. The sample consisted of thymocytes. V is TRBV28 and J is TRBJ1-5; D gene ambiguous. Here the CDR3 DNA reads TGTGCCGCCACAGAATCTTATAGCAATCAGCCCCAGCATTTT. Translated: CAATESYSNQPQHF.